A selection of T cell receptor beta chains follows, all from one sample in a study of T cell responses to AZD1222 COVID-19 vaccine. Only in-frame clones appear in the TCRdb table, and some are missing; sequencing was by immunoSEQ multiplex PCR. The repertoire consists of fewer than 200,000 clones, with over 75% occurring once and the leading ten covering 4.3%. Sequences were derived from peripheral blood, sampled 28 days after the second AZD1222 dose. The origin of the receptors is an adult who received the AZD1222 COVID-19 vaccine. Each CDR3 is given with its conserved first and last residue. D genes are given only for firm matches. Some rows have no size entry. The others give once, few or many, or a class for an expanded clone.

d_gene	j_gene	abundance	v_gene	CDR3aa	CDR3nt
NA	TRBJ2-3	once	TRBV30	CAWRGTGTNTQYF	TGTGCCTGGAGGGGTACGGGGACAAATACGCAGTATTTT
NA	TRBJ2-7	NA	TRBV7-9	CATSPGLVGQYF	TGTGCCACCTCCCCAGGGTTGGTAGGGCAGTACTTC
TRBD1	TRBJ2-7	NA	TRBV28	CASKKSDRAYEQYF	TGTGCCAGCAAAAAATCGGACAGGGCCTACGAGCAGTACTTC
NA	TRBJ2-1	NA	TRBV7-9	CASSLGGSVNEQFF	TGTGCCAGCAGCTTAGGGGGCAGTGTGAATGAGCAGTTCTTC
NA	TRBJ1-1	NA	TRBV18	CASSQMNTEAFF	TGTGCCAGCTCACAGATGAACACTGAAGCTTTCTTT
NA	TRBJ1-5	few	TRBV6-2/TRBV6-3	CASSSKKWGNQPQHF	TGTGCCAGCAGTTCGAAGAAGTGGGGCAATCAGCCCCAGCATTTT
NA	TRBJ1-5	NA	TRBV6-5	CASSYSGSYQPQHF	TGTGCCAGCAGTTACTCCGGTAGCTATCAGCCCCAGCATTTT
NA	TRBJ1-2	NA	TRBV5-4	CASSSPGRTTYTF	TGTGCCAGCAGCTCGCCGGGACGGACCACCTACACCTTC
TRBD2	TRBJ2-1	NA	TRBV6-1	CASSEGVAGKKGEQFF	TGTGCCAGCAGTGAGGGGGTAGCGGGGAAAAAGGGTGAGCAGTTCTTC
NA	TRBJ2-1	NA	TRBV12-3/TRBV12-4	CASSSTYNEQFF	TGTGCCAGCAGTTCAACTTACAATGAGCAGTTCTTC
NA	TRBJ1-1	NA	TRBV3-1/TRBV3-2	CASSARGVEAFF	TGTGCCAGCAGCGCACGGGGGGTTGAAGCTTTCTTT
NA	TRBJ1-1	NA	TRBV7-2	CASSSGPGAPEAFF	TGTGCCAGCAGCTCGGGGCCAGGGGCCCCTGAAGCTTTCTTT
NA	TRBJ2-2	NA	TRBV9	CASSVGLRMNTGELFF	TGTGCCAGCAGCGTAGGGTTGCGGATGAACACCGGGGAGCTGTTTTTT
NA	TRBJ1-1	NA	TRBV2	CASKGSLMNTEAFF	TGTGCCAGCAAGGGGTCCCTCATGAACACTGAAGCTTTCTTT
TRBD1	TRBJ1-6	once	TRBV19	CASTATGTNSPLHF	TGTGCCAGTACCGCGACAGGGACTAATTCACCCCTCCACTTT
NA	TRBJ1-1	NA	TRBV9	CASSVQGSNTEAFF	TGTGCCAGCAGCGTACAGGGCTCCAACACTGAAGCTTTCTTT
NA	TRBJ2-1	few	TRBV6-6	CASSPVPDEQFF	TGTGCCAGCAGTCCCGTTCCAGATGAGCAGTTCTTC
NA	TRBJ2-7	once	TRBV5-1	CASSLERVAYEQYF	TGCGCCAGCAGCTTGGAGCGGGTGGCCTACGAGCAGTACTTC
TRBD1	TRBJ1-6	NA	TRBV7-2	CASSLMTGSNSPLHF	TGTGCCAGCAGCTTAATGACAGGGAGCAATTCACCCCTCCACTTT
NA	TRBJ2-7	once	TRBV7-9	CASTQQGPYEQYF	TGTGCCAGCACCCAACAGGGTCCCTACGAGCAGTACTTC
NA	TRBJ2-1	NA	TRBV4-3	CASSHLKRSGQQFF	TGCGCCAGCAGCCACCTTAAACGGTCAGGGCAGCAGTTCTTC
NA	TRBJ1-3	once	TRBV6-5	CAISPGGNTIYF	TGTGCCATATCCCCAGGTGGAAACACCATATATTTT
TRBD1	TRBJ1-2	NA	TRBV14	CASSPRTGYGYTF	TGTGCCAGCAGCCCCCGGACAGGCTATGGCTACACCTTC
NA	TRBJ1-2	NA	TRBV18	CASSPPSPTDSLNYGYTF	TGTGCCAGCTCACCCCCTTCCCCCACGGACAGTTTGAACTATGGCTACACCTTC
NA	TRBJ1-1	NA	TRBV20-1	CSAGVGAFF	TGCAGTGCTGGGGTTGGAGCTTTCTTT
NA	TRBJ2-7	NA	TRBV3-1/TRBV3-2	CASSRSYEQYF	TGTGCCAGCAGCCGATCCTACGAGCAGTACTTC
NA	TRBJ1-2	NA	TRBV6-2/TRBV6-3	CASSPPPQRGSYGYTF	TGTGCCAGCAGCCCCCCCCCTCAGCGCGGCAGCTATGGCTACACCTTC
NA	TRBJ2-7	NA	TRBV4-2	CASSQDRTSNYEQYF	TGTGCCAGCAGCCAAGATCGCACTAGTAACTACGAGCAGTACTTC
TRBD2	TRBJ2-3	NA	TRBV9	CASSVGGGATDTQYF	TGTGCCAGCAGCGTAGGCGGGGGGGCGACAGATACGCAGTATTTT
NA	TRBJ2-7	NA	TRBV5-4	CASSLDLYEQYF	TGTGCCAGCAGCTTGGACCTCTACGAGCAGTACTTC
NA	TRBJ1-4	NA	TRBV10-3	CAISQGVGEKLFF	TGTGCCATCAGCCAGGGAGTAGGAGAAAAACTGTTTTTT
NA	TRBJ2-7	few	TRBV14	CASSSWQVYEQYF	TGTGCCAGCAGCTCCTGGCAGGTCTACGAGCAGTACTTC
TRBD2	TRBJ2-1	NA	TRBV3-1/TRBV3-2	CASSHRGGGTNEQFF	TGTGCCAGCAGCCATAGGGGCGGGGGTACGAATGAGCAGTTCTTC
NA	TRBJ1-2	NA	TRBV6-2/TRBV6-3	CASSYSKEAGQYGYTF	TGTGCCAGCAGTTACTCGAAAGAGGCGGGTCAGTATGGCTACACCTTC
NA	TRBJ2-1	NA	TRBV27	CASSLSSGWYEQFF	TGTGCCAGCAGTTTATCGTCAGGCTGGTATGAGCAGTTCTTC
NA	TRBJ2-3	NA	TRBV30	CAWSSGLHTDTQYF	TGTGCCTGGAGTAGCGGGCTTCACACAGATACGCAGTATTTT
NA	TRBJ2-2	NA	TRBV7-9	CASSAPGTQDGELFF	TGTGCCAGCAGCGCACCCGGGACACAAGACGGGGAGCTGTTTTTT
NA	TRBJ1-2	few	TRBV6-5	CASSYSNVGGVYGYTF	TGTGCCAGCAGTTACTCGAACGTTGGGGGCGTCTATGGCTACACCTTC
NA	TRBJ2-5	NA	TRBV28	CASSQGGAGEETQYF	TGTGCCAGCTCCCAAGGGGGGGCGGGGGAAGAGACCCAGTACTTC
NA	TRBJ1-1	NA	TRBV19	CASSIISSEAFF	TGTGCCAGTAGTATTATATCGTCTGAAGCTTTCTTT
TRBD1	TRBJ1-2	few	TRBV7-9	CASSLTGGGYTF	TGTGCCAGCAGCCTCACAGGGGGTGGCTACACCTTC
TRBD1	TRBJ1-1	NA	TRBV2	CATWDRVNTEAFF	TGTGCCACCTGGGACAGGGTGAACACTGAAGCTTTCTTT
NA	TRBJ1-2	NA	TRBV5-1	CASSFDNVYGYTF	TGCGCCAGCAGCTTTGACAATGTCTATGGCTACACCTTC
NA	TRBJ1-1	NA	TRBV7-8	CASSFYRVPEAFF	TGTGCCAGCAGCTTCTACAGGGTCCCTGAAGCTTTCTTT
NA	TRBJ2-6	NA	TRBV18	CASSSNTGSGGANVLTF	TGTGCCAGCTCATCCAATACAGGGTCCGGTGGGGCCAACGTCCTGACTTTC
TRBD2	TRBJ2-1	NA	TRBV5-4	CASTREGDSYNEQFF	TGTGCCAGCACTCGGGAGGGAGACTCCTACAATGAGCAGTTCTTC
NA	TRBJ2-1	NA	TRBV3-1/TRBV3-2	CASSRRNGETAISYNEQFF	TGTGCCAGCAGCCGAAGAAATGGGGAGACAGCTATCTCCTACAATGAGCAGTTCTTC
TRBD2	TRBJ2-1	NA	TRBV19	CASSTRIAGGEANEQFF	TGTGCCAGTAGTACCAGGATAGCGGGGGGGGAAGCCAATGAGCAGTTCTTC